Below are 22 T cell receptor beta chains sequenced from a single sample in a study of blood T cell repertoires in COVID-19. TCRdb's copy holds only in-frame clones and misses some; the assay was immunoSEQ multiplex PCR. This sample has 150,000 to 180,000 clones, with around 78% found just once. Sequencing was done on a sample of peripheral blood. The receptors originated from a man older than 75 with acute or convalescent COVID-19.

This chain uses TRBV11-2 with TRBJ1-2; D possibly corresponds to TRBD1 (5 bases). CDR1 SGHAT and CDR2 FQNNGV come from the germline V gene. V was cut by 1 base and J by 7 bases, with 10 bases left in between. The CDR3 is made up of 13 amino acids. The CDR3: CASSLGTNSGYTF. CDR3 DNA: TGTGCCAGCAGCTTAGGGACAAATTCTGGCTACACCTTC.

The chain employs TRBV7-9 and TRBJ2-1, with 9 positions matching TRBD2. Germline-derived CDR1 and CDR2 are SEHNR and FQNEAQ (reference sequence). V gave up 5 bases and J gave up 2 bases; unmatched junction bases: 7. The CDR3 consists of 16 residues. The CDR3 bases are TGTGCCAGCAGCCCCTATGGCGGGGGGGCCTACAATGAGCAGTTCTTC. Its translation: CASSPYGGGAYNEQFF.

The chain employs TRBV28 and TRBJ2-7, with 7 bases fitting TRBD1. CDR3 size: 15 residues. Germline loops: CDR1 MDHEN, CDR2 SYDVKM. The junction had 10 bases not matched to a gene; V was cut back by 4 bases and J by 4 bases. The CDR3 spells CASSSPGQFRYEQYF. Here the CDR3 DNA reads TGTGCCAGCAGTTCTCCGGGACAGTTTCGTTACGAGCAGTACTTC.

This rearrangement joins TRBV6-2 or TRBV6-3 to TRBJ1-2, with 8 bases that match TRBD1. Germline V lookup: CDR1 MNHEY, CDR2 SVGEGT. After removal of 0 bases from V and 4 bases from J, the junction contained 4 bases not matched to a gene. CDR3 size: 15 residues. This CDR3 reads CASSYSGQGTYGYTF. The CDR3 DNA is TGTGCCAGCAGTTACTCCGGACAGGGAACCTATGGCTACACCTTC.

The V and J genes are TRBV6-5 and TRBJ1-3; D gene unclear. The length of the CDR3 is 15 residues. Germline V gene lookup returns CDR1 MNHEY and CDR2 SVGAGI. V was shortened by 0 bases and J by 1 base, with 7 bases between the two germline ends. The CDR3 DNA reads TGTGCCAGCAGTTACTCGCAGACATCTGGAAACACCATATATTTT. This gives the protein CASSYSQTSGNTIYF.

This sequence joins TRBV6-5 and TRBJ2-7; D remains unclear. This CDR3 region has 15 residues. The germline CDR1 and CDR2 sequences are MNHEY and SVGAGI. Trimming took 8 bases from V and 1 from J, leaving 18 bases between them. CDR3 in amino acids: CASRLGPTDSYEQYF. In DNA form, the CDR3 reads TGTGCCAGCCGGCTTGGGCCGACCGATTCCTACGAGCAGTACTTC.

The V and J genes are TRBV6-6 and TRBJ1-1, with TRBD1 as a possible D gene (6 bases). There are 13 residues in the CDR3. Looked up from germline, CDR1 is MNHNY and CDR2 is SVGAGI (reference sequence). Trimming removed 6 bases from V and 4 bases from J, with 12 bases in between. This CDR3 is CASSDAGATEAFF. The CDR3 nucleotides read TGTGCCAGCAGCGACGCAGGGGCCACTGAAGCTTTCTTT.

A few counts support this clone. This chain joins TRBV4-2 and TRBJ2-5, with 7 bases fitting TRBD2. Germline V gene data show CDR1 as LGHNA and CDR2 as YNFKEQ. The ends lost 1 base at V and 2 bases at J; junction bases unmatched: 4. The CDR3 loop spans 15 amino acids. CDR3 protein: CASSQAGREQETQYF. The CDR3, as DNA: TGTGCCAGCAGCCAAGCAGGGAGGGAACAAGAGACCCAGTACTTC.

V gene TRBV11-2 combines with J gene TRBJ2-7; 9 nucleotides agree with TRBD1. The V gene end was trimmed by 5 bases and the J gene end by 3 bases; junction bases not matched to a gene: 8. The CDR3 runs 15 residues. Looked up from germline, CDR1 is SGHAT and CDR2 is FQNNGV. The CDR3 loop reads CASSPRTGALYEQYV. The DNA of the CDR3 is TGTGCCAGCAGCCCACGGACAGGGGCCCTCTACGAGCAGTACGTC.

This sequence joins TRBV5-6 and TRBJ2-2, with TRBD2 identical over 10 bases. This CDR3 has 16 amino acids. V trimming: 4 bases; J trimming: 7 bases; junction bases outside the gene matches: 10. CDR1 is SGHDT and CDR2 is YYEEEE in the germline V gene. The CDR3 nucleotides read TGTGCCAGCAGCATCAGCGGGGGGGCATGGAACGGGGAGCTGTTTTTT. This sequence encodes CASSISGGAWNGELFF.

The chain has TRBV5-1 and TRBJ1-1, with D possibly TRBD1 on 5 matching bases. Germline V gene lookup returns CDR1 SGHRS and CDR2 YFSETQ. V was shortened by 0 bases and J by 4 bases, with 13 bases between the two germline ends. CDR3 length: 15 residues. As DNA, the CDR3 is TGCGCCAGCAGCTTGGCCGGGGGAAGGGGCACTGAAGCTTTCTTT. The encoded protein is CASSLAGGRGTEAFF.

This clone was detected once. The chain couples TRBV6-1 to TRBJ2-1; 7 bases are shared with TRBD2. CDR3 size: 14 residues. V shed 8 bases and J 5 bases; nucleotides not matched to a gene: 9. CDR1 and CDR2 from the germline V gene are MNHNS and SASEGT. CDR3 DNA: TGTGCCAGCGGCGGGGGATCCTCTAACAATGAGCAGTTCTTC. This codes for CASGGGSSNNEQFF.

CDR3 sequence: CASSEWAANTGELFF. The CDR3 DNA follows: TGTGCCAGCAGTGAATGGGCAGCGAACACCGGGGAGCTGTTTTTT. The chain links TRBV6-1 to TRBJ2-2; no reliable D call. Per the germline V gene, CDR1 is MNHNS and CDR2 is SASEGT. CDR3 length: 15 residues. Trimming took off 2 bases at V and 0 bases at J, with 7 bases between the two ends.

The genes are TRBV6-4 and TRBJ1-1, with unresolved D. This CDR3 has 13 amino acids. CDR1 and CDR2 (germline): MRHNA, SNTAGT. Trimming removed 6 bases at V and 0 bases at J, with 8 bases between. CDR3 DNA: TGTGCCAGCAGGCCTAGCATGAACACTGAAGCTTTCTTT. It translates to CASRPSMNTEAFF.

This chain uses TRBV3-1 (or the pseudogene TRBV3-2) with TRBJ1-1, with a possible D match to TRBD1 (5 bases). Between the trimmed V and J ends, which lost 0 bases and 12 bases, there was a span of 8 bases. CDR1 is LGHDT, CDR2 YNNKEL, per germline (reference sequence). The CDR3 extends over 11 amino acids. DNA of the CDR3: TGTGCCAGCAGCCAAGATAGGGGCCCTTTCTTT. It is translated as CASSQDRGPFF.

This rearrangement joins TRBV29-1 to TRBJ1-4, with a weak D call TRBD1 (6 bases). This CDR3 region has 12 residues. Between the trimmed V and J ends, which lost 6 bases and 7 bases, there was a span of 12 bases. From germline, CDR1 is SQVTM and CDR2 ANQGSEA. CDR3 nucleotides: TGCAGCGTAAGGCAGGGGACTGAAAAACTGTTTTTT. Protein: CSVRQGTEKLFF.

The V call is TRBV30, the J call TRBJ1-5; D perhaps matches TRBD1 (6 bases). The germline CDR1 and CDR2 sequences are GTSNPN and SVGIG (reference sequence). CDR3 length: 15 residues. Trimming pared 1 base from V and 1 base from J, leaving 11 bases between. The CDR3: CAWSGTGSSNQPQHF. DNA for the CDR3: TGTGCCTGGAGTGGAACAGGGTCGAGCAATCAGCCCCAGCATTTT.

The gene calls are TRBV9 and TRBJ2-1; D perhaps matches TRBD1 (7 bases). Germline V gene sequence: CDR1 SGDLS, CDR2 YYNGEE. This CDR3 region has 16 residues. Deletions cut 3 bases from V and 9 bases from J, with 22 bases between. In DNA, the CDR3 is TGTGCCAGCAGCGGCGCCGGGACGCATCAGGGGGGTGAGCAGTTCTTC. It translates to CASSGAGTHQGGEQFF.

V usage is TRBV20-1 and J usage is TRBJ1-1; D not certain. V lost 3 bases to trimming and J lost 11 bases, with 13 bases between them. The CDR3 runs 11 residues. Germline loops: CDR1 DFQATT, CDR2 SNEGSKA (reference sequence). CDR3 coding DNA: TGCAGTGCTAGTAATGAGAGGGAGGCTTTCTTT. This translates into CSASNEREAFF.

The chain recombines TRBV6-2 or TRBV6-3 with TRBJ2-2; 7 nucleotides match TRBD1. Germline CDR1 reads MNHEY; CDR2 reads SVGEGT. V trimming: 7 bases; J trimming: 3 bases; junction bases outside the gene matches: 11. The CDR3 has 16 amino acids. CDR3 protein: CASTPLGTAYTGELFF. In DNA, the CDR3 is TGTGCCAGCACCCCGCTTGGGACAGCCTACACCGGGGAGCTGTTTTTT.

The rearrangement uses TRBV5-4 and TRBJ1-2; D might be TRBD1 (5 bases). The CDR3 has 13 amino acids. The V and J ends lost 0 bases and 8 bases respectively, with 11 bases between them. From germline, CDR1 is SGHNT and CDR2 YYREEE (reference sequence). CDR3 residues: CASSLEWEGGYTF. CDR3 coding DNA: TGTGCCAGCAGCTTGGAGTGGGAGGGGGGCTACACCTTC.

This sequence joins TRBV19 and TRBJ2-7, with 7 bases fitting TRBD2. The CDR3 contains 14 residues. Trimming cost V 4 bases and J 5 bases; bases outside gene matches: 8. The germline CDR1 and CDR2 sequences are LNHDA and SQIVND (reference sequence). This CDR3 reads CASSRSAGINEQYF. The CDR3 coding sequence is TGTGCCAGTAGTAGATCAGCGGGGATCAACGAGCAGTACTTC.